This T cell receptor beta chain was recorded in a study of blood T cell repertoires in COVID-19. Study details: Italy, Spain and the United States were the sources of the convalescent and acute COVID-19 samples. The analysed material was cDNA or gDNA that came from T cells, B-cell-depleted T cells, or PBMCs.

Authors' analysis steps: How many nucleated cells were present was estimated from reference gene primer amplification. Assay used: immunoSEQ multiplex PCR; TCRdb lists only in-frame clones, some missing. The V and J calls and clone size were taken over from that table, and D and trimming were inferred from the DNA. The data contain around 110,000 clones, over 75% of them singletons. This CDR3 comprises 17 residues. Germline CDR1 and CDR2: SEHNR and FQNEAQ (reference sequence). With V trimmed by 4 bases and J by 2 bases, 10 bases remained unmatched. The chain is built from TRBV7-9 and TRBJ1-2; 10 bases align to TRBD1. The clonotype was recovered from a human donor with active COVID-19. The donor label of this sample is uncertain. Sequencing used peripheral blood. The CDR3 DNA follows: TGTGCCAGCAGCTCGACGGTAATGGGACAGGGGAACTATGGCTACACCTTC. Residues: CASSSTVMGQGNYGYTF.